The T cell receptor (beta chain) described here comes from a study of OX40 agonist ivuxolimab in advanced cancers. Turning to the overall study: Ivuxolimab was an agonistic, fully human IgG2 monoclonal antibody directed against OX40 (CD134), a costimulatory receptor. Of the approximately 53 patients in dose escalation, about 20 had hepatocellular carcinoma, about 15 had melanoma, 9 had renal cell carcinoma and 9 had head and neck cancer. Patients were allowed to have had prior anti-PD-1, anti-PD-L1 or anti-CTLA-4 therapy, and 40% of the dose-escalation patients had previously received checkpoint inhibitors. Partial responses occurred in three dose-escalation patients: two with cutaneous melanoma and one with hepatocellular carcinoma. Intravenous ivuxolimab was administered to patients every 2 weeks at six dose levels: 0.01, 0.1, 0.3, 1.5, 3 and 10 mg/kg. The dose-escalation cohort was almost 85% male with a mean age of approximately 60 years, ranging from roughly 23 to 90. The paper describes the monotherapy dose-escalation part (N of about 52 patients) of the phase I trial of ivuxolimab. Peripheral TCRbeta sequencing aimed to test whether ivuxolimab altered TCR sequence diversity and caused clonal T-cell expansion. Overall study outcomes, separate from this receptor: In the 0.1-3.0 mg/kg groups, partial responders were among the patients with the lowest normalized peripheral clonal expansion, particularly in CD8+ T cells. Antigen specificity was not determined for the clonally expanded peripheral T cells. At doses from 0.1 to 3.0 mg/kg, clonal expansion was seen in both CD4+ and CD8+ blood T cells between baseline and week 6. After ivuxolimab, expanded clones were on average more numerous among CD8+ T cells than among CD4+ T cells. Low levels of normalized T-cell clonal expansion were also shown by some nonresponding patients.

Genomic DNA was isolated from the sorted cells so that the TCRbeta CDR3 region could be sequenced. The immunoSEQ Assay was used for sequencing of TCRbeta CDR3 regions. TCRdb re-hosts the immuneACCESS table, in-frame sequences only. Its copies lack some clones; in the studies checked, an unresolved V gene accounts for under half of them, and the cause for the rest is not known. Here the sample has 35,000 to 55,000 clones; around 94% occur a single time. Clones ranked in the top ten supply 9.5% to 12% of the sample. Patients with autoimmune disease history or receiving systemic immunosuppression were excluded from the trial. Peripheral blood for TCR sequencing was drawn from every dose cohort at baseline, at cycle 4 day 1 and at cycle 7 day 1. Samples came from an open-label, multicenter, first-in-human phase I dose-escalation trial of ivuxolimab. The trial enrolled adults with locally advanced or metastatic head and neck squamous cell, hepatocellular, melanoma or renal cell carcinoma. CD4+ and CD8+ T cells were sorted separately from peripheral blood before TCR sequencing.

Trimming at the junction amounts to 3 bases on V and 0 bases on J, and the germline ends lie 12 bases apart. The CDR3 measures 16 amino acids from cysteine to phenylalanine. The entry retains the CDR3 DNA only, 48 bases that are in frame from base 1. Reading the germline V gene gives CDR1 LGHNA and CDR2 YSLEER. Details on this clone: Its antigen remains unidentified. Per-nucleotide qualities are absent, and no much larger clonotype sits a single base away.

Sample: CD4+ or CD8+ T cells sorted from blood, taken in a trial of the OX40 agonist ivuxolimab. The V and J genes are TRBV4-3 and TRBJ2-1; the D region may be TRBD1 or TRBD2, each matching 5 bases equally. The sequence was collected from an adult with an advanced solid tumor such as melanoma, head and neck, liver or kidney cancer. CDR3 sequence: CASSQRGASSYNEQFF. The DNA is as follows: TGCGCCAGCAGCCAGAGGGGTGCTAGCTCCTACAATGAGCAGTTCTTC.